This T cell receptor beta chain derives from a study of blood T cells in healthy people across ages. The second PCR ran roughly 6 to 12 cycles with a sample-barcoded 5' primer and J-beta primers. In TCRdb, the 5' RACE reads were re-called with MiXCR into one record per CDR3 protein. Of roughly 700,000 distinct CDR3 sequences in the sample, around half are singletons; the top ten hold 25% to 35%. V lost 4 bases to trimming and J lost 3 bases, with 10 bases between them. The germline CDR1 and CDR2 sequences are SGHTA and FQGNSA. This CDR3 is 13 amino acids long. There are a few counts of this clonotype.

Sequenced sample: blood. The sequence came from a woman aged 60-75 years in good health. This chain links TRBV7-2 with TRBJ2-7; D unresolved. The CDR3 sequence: CASSSRTLYEQYF. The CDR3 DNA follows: TGTGCCAGCAGCTCAAGGACCCTCTACGAGCAGTACTTC. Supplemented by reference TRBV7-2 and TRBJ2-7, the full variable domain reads GAGVSQSPSNKVTEKGKDVELRCDPISGHTALYWYRQSLGQGLEFLIYFQGNSAPDKSGLPSDRFSAERTGGSVSTLTIQRTQQEDSAVYLCASSSRTLYEQYFGPGTRLTVT.